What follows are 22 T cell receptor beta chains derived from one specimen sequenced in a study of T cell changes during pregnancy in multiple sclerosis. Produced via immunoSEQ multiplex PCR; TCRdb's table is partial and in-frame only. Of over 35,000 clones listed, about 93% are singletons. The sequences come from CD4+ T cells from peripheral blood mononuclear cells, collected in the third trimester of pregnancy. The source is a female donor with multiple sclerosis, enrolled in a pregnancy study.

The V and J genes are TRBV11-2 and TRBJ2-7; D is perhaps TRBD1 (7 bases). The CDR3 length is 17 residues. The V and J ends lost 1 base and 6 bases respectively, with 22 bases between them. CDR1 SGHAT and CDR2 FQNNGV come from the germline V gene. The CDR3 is CASSLGSVWAGGGEQYF. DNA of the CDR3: TGTGCCAGCAGCTTAGGCTCCGTTTGGGCAGGGGGAGGCGAGCAGTACTTC.

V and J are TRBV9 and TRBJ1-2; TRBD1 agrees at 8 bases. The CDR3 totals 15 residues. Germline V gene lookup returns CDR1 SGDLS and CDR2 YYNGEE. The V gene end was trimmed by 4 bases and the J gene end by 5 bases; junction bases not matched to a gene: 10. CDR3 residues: CASSPSTGALYGYTF. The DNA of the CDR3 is TGTGCCAGCAGCCCCTCGACAGGGGCCCTTTATGGCTACACCTTC.

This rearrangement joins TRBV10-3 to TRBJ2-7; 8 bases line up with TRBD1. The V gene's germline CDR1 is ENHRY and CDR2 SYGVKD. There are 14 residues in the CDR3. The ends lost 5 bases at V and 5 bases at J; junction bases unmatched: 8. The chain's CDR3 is CAISRTGLSDEQYF. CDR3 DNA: TGTGCCATCAGTCGGACAGGGTTGAGCGACGAGCAGTACTTC.

Here the CDR3 reads CASSRPSGRDAGELFF. The CDR3, as DNA: TGTGCCAGCAGTCGTCCTAGCGGGAGAGATGCCGGGGAGCTGTTTTTT. The rearrangement uses TRBV6-6 and TRBJ2-2, with 10 positions matching TRBD2. Germline trimming cut 5 bases from V and 6 bases from J; bases unmatched to any gene: 9. From germline, CDR1 is MNHNY and CDR2 SVGAGI (reference sequence). The CDR3 runs to 16 residues.

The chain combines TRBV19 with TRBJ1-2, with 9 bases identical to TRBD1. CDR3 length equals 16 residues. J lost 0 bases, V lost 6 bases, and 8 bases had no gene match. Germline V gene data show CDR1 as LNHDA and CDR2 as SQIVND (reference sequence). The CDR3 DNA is TGTGCCAGTAGCTTGGGACAGGGACGAGCTAACTATGGCTACACCTTC. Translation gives CASSLGQGRANYGYTF.

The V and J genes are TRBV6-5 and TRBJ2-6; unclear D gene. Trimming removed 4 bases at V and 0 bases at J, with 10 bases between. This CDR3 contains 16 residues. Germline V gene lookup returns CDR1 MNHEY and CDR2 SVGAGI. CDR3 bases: TGTGCCAGCAGTTTAAGTCAACTCTCTGGGGCCAACGTCCTGACTTTC. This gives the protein CASSLSQLSGANVLTF.

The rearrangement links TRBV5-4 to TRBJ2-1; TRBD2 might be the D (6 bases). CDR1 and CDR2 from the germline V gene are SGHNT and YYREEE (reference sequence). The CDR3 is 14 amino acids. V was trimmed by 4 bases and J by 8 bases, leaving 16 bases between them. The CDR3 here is CASSPWDGSDEQFF. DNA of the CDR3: TGTGCCAGCAGCCCCTGGGACGGGAGCGATGAGCAGTTCTTC.

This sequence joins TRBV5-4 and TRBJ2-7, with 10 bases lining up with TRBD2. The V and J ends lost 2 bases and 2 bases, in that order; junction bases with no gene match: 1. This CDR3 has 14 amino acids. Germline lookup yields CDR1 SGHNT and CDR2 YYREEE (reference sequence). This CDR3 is CASSLAGGTYEQYF. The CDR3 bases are TGTGCCAGCAGCTTAGCGGGAGGGACCTACGAGCAGTACTTC.

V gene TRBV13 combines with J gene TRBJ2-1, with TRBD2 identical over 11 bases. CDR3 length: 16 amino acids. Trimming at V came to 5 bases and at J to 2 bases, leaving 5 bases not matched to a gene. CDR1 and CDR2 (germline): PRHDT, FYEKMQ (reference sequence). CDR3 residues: CASSAQTSGAYNEQFF. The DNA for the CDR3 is TGTGCCAGCAGCGCACAGACTAGCGGGGCCTACAATGAGCAGTTCTTC.

This CDR3 reads CASSESSPEAGSTDTQYF. Here the CDR3 DNA reads TGCGCCAGCAGTGAGTCCTCCCCCGAGGCGGGGTCCACAGATACGCAGTATTTT. The chain employs TRBV10-1 and TRBJ2-3; weak D call: TRBD2 (6 bases). CDR1 is WNHNN, CDR2 SYGVQD, per germline (reference sequence). The V gene lost 0 bases and the J gene lost 2 bases, with 18 bases spanning the gap. The CDR3 runs 18 residues.

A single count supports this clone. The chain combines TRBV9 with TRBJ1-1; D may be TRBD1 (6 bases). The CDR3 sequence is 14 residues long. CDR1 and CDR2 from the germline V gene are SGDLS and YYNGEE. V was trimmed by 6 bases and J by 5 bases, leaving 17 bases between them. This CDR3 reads CASTLREGGTEAFF. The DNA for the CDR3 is TGTGCCAGCACCCTGCGGGAGGGGGGGACTGAAGCTTTCTTT.

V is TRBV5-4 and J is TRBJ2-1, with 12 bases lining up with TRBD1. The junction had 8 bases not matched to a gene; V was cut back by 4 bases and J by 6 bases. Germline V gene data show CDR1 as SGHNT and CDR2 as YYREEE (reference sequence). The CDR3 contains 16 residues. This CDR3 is CASSTSGTGGFNEQFF. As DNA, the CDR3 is TGTGCCAGCAGCACTTCCGGGACAGGGGGCTTCAATGAGCAGTTCTTC.

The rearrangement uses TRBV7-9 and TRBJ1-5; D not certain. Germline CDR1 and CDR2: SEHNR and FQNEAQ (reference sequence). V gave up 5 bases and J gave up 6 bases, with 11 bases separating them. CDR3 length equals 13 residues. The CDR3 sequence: CASSVSASQPQHF. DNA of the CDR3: TGTGCCAGCAGCGTCAGCGCGAGTCAGCCCCAGCATTTT.

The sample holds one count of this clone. In DNA, the CDR3 is TGTGCCAGCAGCAAAGCGGGCGGTGCGGGATATGGCTACACCTTC. Translating it yields CASSKAGGAGYGYTF. The chain recombines TRBV7-9 with TRBJ1-2; D is undetermined. V lost 5 bases and J 5 bases, leaving 18 bases between the germline ends. CDR1 SEHNR and CDR2 FQNEAQ come from the germline V gene (reference sequence). The CDR3 contains 15 residues.

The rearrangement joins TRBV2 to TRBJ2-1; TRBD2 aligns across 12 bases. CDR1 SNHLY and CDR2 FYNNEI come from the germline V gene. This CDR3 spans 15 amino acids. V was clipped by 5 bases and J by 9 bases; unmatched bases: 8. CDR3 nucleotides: TGTGCCAGCAGTTTGACTAGCGGGAGTATCGGTGAGCAGTTCTTC. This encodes CASSLTSGSIGEQFF.

The CDR3 region is CASSGLAALGGELFF. Written as DNA, the CDR3 is TGTGCCAGCTCGGGACTAGCGGCCTTAGGCGGGGAGCTGTTTTTT. The chain has TRBV9 and TRBJ2-2, with 11 bases matching TRBD2. This CDR3 has 15 amino acids. CDR1 and CDR2 from the germline V gene are SGDLS and YYNGEE. V was pared by 7 bases and J by 7 bases, with 9 bases of the junction left unmatched.

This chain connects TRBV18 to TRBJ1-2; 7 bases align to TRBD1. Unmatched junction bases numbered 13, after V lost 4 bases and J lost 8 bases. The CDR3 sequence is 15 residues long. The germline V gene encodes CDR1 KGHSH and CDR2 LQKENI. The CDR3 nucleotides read TGTGCCAGCTCACGGGGGAGAGGGGGCAACAGAGGCTACACCTTC. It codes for CASSRGRGGNRGYTF.

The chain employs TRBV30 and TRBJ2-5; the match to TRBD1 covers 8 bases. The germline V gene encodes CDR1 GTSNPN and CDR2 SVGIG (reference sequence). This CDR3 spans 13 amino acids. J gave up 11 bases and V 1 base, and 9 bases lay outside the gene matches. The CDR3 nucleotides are TGTGCCTGGAGTGCTCAGGGGGCGCGTGAGCAGTACTTC. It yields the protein CAWSAQGAREQYF.

The CDR3 loop reads CASSSGTSIEKNIQYF. The CDR3 coding sequence is TGTGCCAGCAGCTCAGGGACTAGTATTGAAAAAAACATTCAGTACTTC. The V call is TRBV11-1, the J call TRBJ2-4; TRBD2 agrees at 8 bases. Unmatched junction bases numbered 9, after V lost 4 bases and J lost 4 bases. The CDR3 has 16 amino acids. Per germline, CDR1 SGHAT and CDR2 FQDESV (reference sequence). Drawing the rest from reference TRBV11-1 and TRBJ2-4, the complete variable domain is EAEVAQSPRYKITEKSQAVAFWCDPISGHATLYWYRQILGQGPELLVQFQDESVVDDSQLPKDRFSAERLKGVDSTLKIQPAELGDSAMYLCASSSGTSIEKNIQYFGAGTRLSVL.

The CDR3 sequence is CSGEQGHEQYF. The CDR3 nucleotides read TGCAGTGGCGAACAGGGCCACGAGCAGTACTTC. The chain is built from TRBV20-1 and TRBJ2-7; D might be TRBD1 (6 bases). Germline CDR1 DFQATT, CDR2 SNEGSKA (reference sequence). V dropped 7 bases and J dropped 5 bases, with 12 bases sitting between them. The CDR3 runs to 11 residues.

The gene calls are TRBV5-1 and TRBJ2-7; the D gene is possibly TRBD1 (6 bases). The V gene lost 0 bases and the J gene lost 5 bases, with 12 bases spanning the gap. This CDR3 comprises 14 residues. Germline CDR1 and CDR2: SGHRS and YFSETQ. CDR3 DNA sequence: TGCGCCAGCAGCTTGGGTAACAGGGCCCACGAGCAGTACTTC. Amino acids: CASSLGNRAHEQYF.

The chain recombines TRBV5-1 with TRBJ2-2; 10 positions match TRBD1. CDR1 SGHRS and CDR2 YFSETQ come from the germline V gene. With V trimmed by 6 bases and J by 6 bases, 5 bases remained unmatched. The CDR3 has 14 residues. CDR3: CASTDRGQAGELFF. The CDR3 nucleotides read TGCGCCAGCACTGACAGGGGGCAAGCCGGGGAGCTGTTTTTT.